The 6 T cell receptor beta chains listed next were all sequenced from one sample in a study of cytomegalovirus exposure and HLA in healthy donors. 60 Vbeta and 13 Jbeta primers were used in PCR. Some clones are missing from TCRdb's copy, which holds only in-frame ones; the method was immunoSEQ multiplex PCR. The sample yields fewer than 200,000 clones, 65% to 70% seen once. Material for sequencing was PBMCs. These receptors all stem from a woman younger than 35 in good health and CMV-seropositive.

The chain employs TRBV27 and TRBJ2-1, with D possibly being TRBD2 (6 bases). Trimming removed 6 bases from V and 0 bases from J, with 15 bases in between. CDR3 length: 16 residues. Germline-derived CDR1 and CDR2 are MNHEY and SMNVEV (reference sequence). CDR3 sequence reads: CASRALRESSYNEQFF. The CDR3 DNA follows: TGTGCCAGCAGGGCCCTCCGGGAGAGCTCCTACAATGAGCAGTTCTTC.

V is TRBV10-2 and J is TRBJ1-5, with TRBD1 identical over 9 bases. CDR1 and CDR2 (germline): WSHSY, SAAADI. This CDR3 contains 12 residues. Trimming took 8 bases from V and 9 from J; bases not matched to a gene: 5. In nucleotides, the CDR3 is TGCGCCAGCCAAGGACAGGGGAGGCCCCAGCATTTT. Its translation: CASQGQGRPQHF.

This clone was counted only a few times. The chain recombines TRBV7-2 with TRBJ1-5, with 7 bases fitting TRBD1. J lost 5 bases, V lost 5 bases, and 3 bases had no gene match. Germline values: CDR1 SGHTA, CDR2 FQGNSA. The CDR3 has 13 residues. CDR3 in amino acids: CASSGQEDQPQHF. CDR3 sequence (DNA): TGTGCCAGCAGCGGACAGGAGGATCAGCCCCAGCATTTT.

This clone has only one observation. The rearrangement uses TRBV18 and TRBJ1-4, with D perhaps matching TRBD1 (6 bases). This CDR3 region has 16 residues. Deletions cut 2 bases from V and 1 base from J, with 11 bases between. Germline V gene lookup returns CDR1 KGHSH and CDR2 LQKENI. The CDR3 coding sequence is TGTGCCAGCTCACCAACAGTCAGGGGAACTAATGAAAAACTGTTTTTT. This sequence encodes CASSPTVRGTNEKLFF.

V and J are TRBV7-8 and TRBJ2-7; TRBD2 is a possible D gene (5 bases). The CDR3 runs 13 residues. From germline, CDR1 is SGHVS and CDR2 FQNEAQ. Trimming took 6 bases from V and 5 from J, leaving 14 bases between them. CDR3 DNA: TGTGCCAGCAGGTTCCGGACTCAGAACGAGCAGTACTTC. This translates into CASRFRTQNEQYF.

To note about this clone: One end of the junction does not line up with germline, which may come from a read error. This sample includes further DNA sequences coding for the same CDR3. The chain joins TRBV7-9 to TRBJ2-7, with no clear D. The CDR3 consists of 13 residues. The V gene's germline CDR1 is SEHNR and CDR2 FQNEAQ (reference sequence). The CDR3 region has the DNA TGTGCGAGCAGCCCGGCGGCGGACTACGAGCAGTACTTC. Protein: CASSPAADYEQYF. The whole variable domain, remainder taken from reference TRBV7-9 and TRBJ2-7, is DTGVSQNPRHKITKRGQNVTFRCDPISEHNRLYWYRQTLGQGPEFLTYFQNEAQLEKSRLLSDRFSAERPKGSFSTLEIQRTEQGDSAMYLCASSPAADYEQYFGPGTRLTVT.